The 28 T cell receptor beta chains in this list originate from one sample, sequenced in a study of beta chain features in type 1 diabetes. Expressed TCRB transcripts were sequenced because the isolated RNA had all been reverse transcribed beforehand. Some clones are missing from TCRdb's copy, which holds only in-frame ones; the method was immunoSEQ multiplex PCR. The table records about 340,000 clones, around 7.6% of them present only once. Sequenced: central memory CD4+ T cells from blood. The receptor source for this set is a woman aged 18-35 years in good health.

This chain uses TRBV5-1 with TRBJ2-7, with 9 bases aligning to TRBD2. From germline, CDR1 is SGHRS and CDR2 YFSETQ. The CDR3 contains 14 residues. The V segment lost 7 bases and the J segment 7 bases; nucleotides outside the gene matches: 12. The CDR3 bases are TGCGCCAGCCAATCCGGGACTAGCTCTCGGGAGCAGTACTTC. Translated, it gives CASQSGTSSREQYF.

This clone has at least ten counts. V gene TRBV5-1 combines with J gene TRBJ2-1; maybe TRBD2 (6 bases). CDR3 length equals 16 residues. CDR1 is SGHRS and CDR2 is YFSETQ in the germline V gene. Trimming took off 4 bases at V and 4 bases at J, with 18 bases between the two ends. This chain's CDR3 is CASSPPVAGRYNEQFF. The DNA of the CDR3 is TGCGCCAGCAGCCCCCCAGTCGCGGGAAGGTACAATGAGCAGTTCTTC. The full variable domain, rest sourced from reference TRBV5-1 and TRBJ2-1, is KAGVTQTPRYLIKTRGQQVTLSCSPISGHRSVSWYQQTPGQGLQFLFEYFSETQRNKGNFPGRFSGRQFSNSRSEMNVSTLELGDSALYLCASSPPVAGRYNEQFFGPGTRLTVL.

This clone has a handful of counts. CDR3 region: CASRPGLAGGLEQFF. In nucleotides, the CDR3 is TGTGCCAGCAGACCGGGACTAGCCGGAGGTTTGGAGCAGTTCTTC. The J gene is TRBJ2-1, the V gene TRBV6-6; 9 nucleotides line up with TRBD2. CDR3 length equals 15 residues. Trimming at V came to 6 bases and at J to 10 bases, leaving 13 bases not matched to a gene. Germline CDR1 MNHNY, CDR2 SVGAGI (reference sequence).

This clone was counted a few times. The CDR3 loop is CASSRDTQETQYF. The CDR3 coding sequence is TGCGCCAGCAGCCGGGACACCCAAGAGACCCAGTACTTC. V gene TRBV5-1 combines with J gene TRBJ2-5; a weak D match, TRBD1 (6 bases). The CDR3 runs 13 residues. CDR1 and CDR2 (germline): SGHRS, YFSETQ. Trimming took 4 bases from V and 1 from J, leaving 8 bases between them.

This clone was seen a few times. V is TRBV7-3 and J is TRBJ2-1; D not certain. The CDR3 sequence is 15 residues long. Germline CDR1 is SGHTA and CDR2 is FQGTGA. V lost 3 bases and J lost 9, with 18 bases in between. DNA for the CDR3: TGTGCCAGCAGCTTGGGTTCGCTGGGCGTACTTGAGCAGTTCTTC. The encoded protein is CASSLGSLGVLEQFF.

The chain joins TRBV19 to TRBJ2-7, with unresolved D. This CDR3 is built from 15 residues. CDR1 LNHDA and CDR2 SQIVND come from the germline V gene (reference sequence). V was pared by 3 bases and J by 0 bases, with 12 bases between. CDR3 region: CASSMTATHSYEQYF. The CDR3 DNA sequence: TGTGCCAGTAGTATGACGGCAACACACTCCTACGAGCAGTACTTC.

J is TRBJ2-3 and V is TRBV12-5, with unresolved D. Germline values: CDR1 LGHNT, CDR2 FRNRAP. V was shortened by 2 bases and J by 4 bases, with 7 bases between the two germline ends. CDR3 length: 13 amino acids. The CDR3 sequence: CASGLTEADTQYF. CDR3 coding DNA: TGTGCTAGTGGTTTGACTGAAGCAGATACGCAGTATTTT.

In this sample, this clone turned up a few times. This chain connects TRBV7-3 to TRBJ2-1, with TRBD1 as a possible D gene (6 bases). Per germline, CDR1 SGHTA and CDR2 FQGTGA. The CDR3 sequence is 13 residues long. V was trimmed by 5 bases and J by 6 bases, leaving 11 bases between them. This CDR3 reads CASSQAGVNEQFF. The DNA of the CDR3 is TGTGCCAGCAGCCAAGCAGGGGTCAATGAGCAGTTCTTC. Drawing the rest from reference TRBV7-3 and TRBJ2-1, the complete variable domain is GAGVSQTPSNKVTEKGKYVELRCDPISGHTALYWYRQSLGQGPEFLIYFQGTGAADDSGLPNDRFFAVRPEGSVSTLKIQRTERGDSAVYLCASSQAGVNEQFFGPGTRLTVL.

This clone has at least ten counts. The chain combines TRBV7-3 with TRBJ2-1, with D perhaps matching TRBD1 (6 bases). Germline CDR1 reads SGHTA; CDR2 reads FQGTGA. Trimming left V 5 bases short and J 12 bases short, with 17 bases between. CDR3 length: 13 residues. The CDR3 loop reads CASSRTGDTAQFF. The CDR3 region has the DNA TGTGCCAGCAGCCGAACCGGGGACACCGCGCAGTTCTTC.

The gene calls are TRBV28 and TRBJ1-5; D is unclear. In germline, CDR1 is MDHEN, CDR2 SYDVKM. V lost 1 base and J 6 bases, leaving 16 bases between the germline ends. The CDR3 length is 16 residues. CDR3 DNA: TGTGCCAGCAGTTTATCTGTAGGGCCTAGTCGTCAGCCCCAGCATTTT. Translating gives CASSLSVGPSRQPQHF. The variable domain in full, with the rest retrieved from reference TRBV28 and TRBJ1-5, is DVKVTQSSRYLVKRTGEKVFLECVQDMDHENMFWYRQDPGLGLRLIYFSYDVKMKEKGDIPEGYSVSREKKERFSLILESASTNQTSMYLCASSLSVGPSRQPQHFGDGTRLSIL.

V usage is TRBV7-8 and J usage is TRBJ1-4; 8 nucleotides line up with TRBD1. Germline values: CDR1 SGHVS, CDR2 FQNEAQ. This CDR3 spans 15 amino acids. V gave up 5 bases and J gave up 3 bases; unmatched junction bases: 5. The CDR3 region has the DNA TGTGCCAGCAGCGGCAACAGGGGGTCTAATGAAAAACTGTTTTTT. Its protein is CASSGNRGSNEKLFF.

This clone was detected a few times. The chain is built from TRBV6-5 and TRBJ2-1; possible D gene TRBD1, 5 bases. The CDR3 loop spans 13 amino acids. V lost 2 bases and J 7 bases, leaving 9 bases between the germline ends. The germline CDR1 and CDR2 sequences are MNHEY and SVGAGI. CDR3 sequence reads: CASSYTRANEQFF. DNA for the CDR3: TGTGCCAGCAGTTACACCAGGGCTAATGAGCAGTTCTTC.

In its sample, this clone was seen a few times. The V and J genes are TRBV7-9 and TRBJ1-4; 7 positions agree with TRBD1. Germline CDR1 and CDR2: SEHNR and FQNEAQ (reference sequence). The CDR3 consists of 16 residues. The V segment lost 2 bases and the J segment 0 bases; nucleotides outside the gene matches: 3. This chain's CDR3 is CASSLRQGATNEKLFF. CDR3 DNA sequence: TGTGCCAGCAGCTTACGACAGGGAGCAACTAATGAAAAACTGTTTTTT.

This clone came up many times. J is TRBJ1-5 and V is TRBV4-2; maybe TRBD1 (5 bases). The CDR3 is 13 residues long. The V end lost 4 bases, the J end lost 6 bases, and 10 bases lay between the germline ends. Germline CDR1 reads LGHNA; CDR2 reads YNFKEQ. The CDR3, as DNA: TGTGCCAGCAGCCCGGGGCCGGCTCAGCCCCAGCATTTT. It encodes CASSPGPAQPQHF.

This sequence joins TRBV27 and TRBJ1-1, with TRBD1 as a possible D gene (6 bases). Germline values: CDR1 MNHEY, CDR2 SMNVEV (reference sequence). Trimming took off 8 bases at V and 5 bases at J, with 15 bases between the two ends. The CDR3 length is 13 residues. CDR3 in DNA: TGTGCCAGCCAGAATGGAGGGGGGACTGAAGCTTTCTTT. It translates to CASQNGGGTEAFF.

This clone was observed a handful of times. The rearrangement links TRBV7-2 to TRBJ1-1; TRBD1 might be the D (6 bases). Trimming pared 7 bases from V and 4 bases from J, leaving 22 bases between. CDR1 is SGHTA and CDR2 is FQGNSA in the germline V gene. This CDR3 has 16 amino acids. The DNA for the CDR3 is TGTGCCAGCACGAAACCAAATTCACAGGGCCTCACTGAAGCTTTCTTT. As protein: CASTKPNSQGLTEAFF.

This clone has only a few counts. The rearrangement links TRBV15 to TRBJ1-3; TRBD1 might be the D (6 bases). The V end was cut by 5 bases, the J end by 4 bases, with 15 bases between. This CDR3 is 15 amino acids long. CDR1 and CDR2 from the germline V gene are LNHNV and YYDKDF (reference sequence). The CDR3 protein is CATSLQGVRGNTIYF. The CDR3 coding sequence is TGTGCCACCAGCCTACAGGGCGTAAGGGGAAACACCATATATTTT.

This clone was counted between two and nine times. The CDR3 is CASSSTFSGGTGELFF. The CDR3, as DNA: TGCGCCAGCAGCTCAACCTTTTCCGGGGGCACCGGGGAGCTGTTTTTT. The gene calls are TRBV5-1 and TRBJ2-2; possibly TRBD2 for D (6 bases). The CDR3 is made up of 16 amino acids. CDR1 and CDR2 (germline): SGHRS, YFSETQ. The V end was cut by 3 bases, the J end by 4 bases, with 16 bases between. Combining the CDR3 with reference TRBV5-1 and TRBJ2-2 gives the whole variable domain KAGVTQTPRYLIKTRGQQVTLSCSPISGHRSVSWYQQTPGQGLQFLFEYFSETQRNKGNFPGRFSGRQFSNSRSEMNVSTLELGDSALYLCASSSTFSGGTGELFFGEGSRLTVL.

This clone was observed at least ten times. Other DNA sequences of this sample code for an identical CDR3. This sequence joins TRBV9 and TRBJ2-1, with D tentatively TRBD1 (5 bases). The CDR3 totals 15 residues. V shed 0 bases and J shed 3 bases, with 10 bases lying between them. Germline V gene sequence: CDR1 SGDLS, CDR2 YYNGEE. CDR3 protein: CASSVEGSGYNEQFF. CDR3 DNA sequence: TGTGCCAGCAGCGTAGAGGGGTCTGGCTACAATGAGCAGTTCTTC.

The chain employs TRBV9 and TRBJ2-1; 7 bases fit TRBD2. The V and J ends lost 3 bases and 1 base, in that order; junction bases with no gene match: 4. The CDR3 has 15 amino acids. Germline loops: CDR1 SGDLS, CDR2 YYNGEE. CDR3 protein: CASSEREGSYNEQFF. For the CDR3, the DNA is TGTGCCAGCAGCGAAAGGGAGGGGTCCTACAATGAGCAGTTCTTC.

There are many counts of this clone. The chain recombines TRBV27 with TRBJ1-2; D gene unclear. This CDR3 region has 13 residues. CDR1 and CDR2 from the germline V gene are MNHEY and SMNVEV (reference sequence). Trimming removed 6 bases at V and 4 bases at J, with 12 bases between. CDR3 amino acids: CASRPLEGYGYTF. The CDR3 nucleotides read TGTGCCAGCAGACCGCTTGAGGGCTATGGCTACACCTTC.

The CDR3 bases are TGTGCCAGCTCATCCGGGACTAGCGGGAGTTTGAATGAGCAGTTCTTC. It translates to CASSSGTSGSLNEQFF. V and J are TRBV18 and TRBJ2-1, with 14 nucleotides matching TRBD2. Germline values: CDR1 KGHSH, CDR2 LQKENI. This CDR3 contains 16 residues. Trimming removed 5 bases from V and 7 bases from J; junction bases left unmatched: 7.

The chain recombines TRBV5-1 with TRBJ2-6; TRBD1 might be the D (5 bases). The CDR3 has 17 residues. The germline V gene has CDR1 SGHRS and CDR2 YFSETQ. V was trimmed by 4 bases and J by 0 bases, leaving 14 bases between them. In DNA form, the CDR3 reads TGCGCCAGCAGCCAAGGACACACCAGCTCTGGGGCCAACGTCCTGACTTTC. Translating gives CASSQGHTSSGANVLTF.

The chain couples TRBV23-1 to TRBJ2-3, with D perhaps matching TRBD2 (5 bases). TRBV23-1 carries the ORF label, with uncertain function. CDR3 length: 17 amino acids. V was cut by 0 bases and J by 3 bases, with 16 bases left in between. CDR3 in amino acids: CASSQSAGEGLTDTQYF. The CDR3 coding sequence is TGCGCCAGCAGTCAATCGGCCGGGGAAGGGTTAACAGATACGCAGTATTTT.

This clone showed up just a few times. This CDR3 is CASSLGLSADTQYF. CDR3 nucleotides: TGTGCCAGCAGCTTAGGACTCTCTGCAGATACGCAGTATTTT. V and J are TRBV7-9 and TRBJ2-3; no reliable D call. V was cut by 1 base and J by 4 bases, with 9 bases left in between. The germline V gene encodes CDR1 SEHNR and CDR2 FQNEAQ (reference sequence). The CDR3 sequence is 14 residues long.

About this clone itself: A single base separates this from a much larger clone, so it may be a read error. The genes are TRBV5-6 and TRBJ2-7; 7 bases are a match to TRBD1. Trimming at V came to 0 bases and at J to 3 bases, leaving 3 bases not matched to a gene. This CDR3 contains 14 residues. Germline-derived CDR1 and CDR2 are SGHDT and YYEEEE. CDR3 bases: TGTGCCAGCAGCTTGGTACAGGGGAACTACGAGCAGTACTTC. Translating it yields CASSLVQGNYEQYF.

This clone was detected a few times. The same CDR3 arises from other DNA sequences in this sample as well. Here the CDR3 DNA reads TGTGCCAGCAGTTACTCCGGGAACAATGAGCAGTTCTTC. Translated: CASSYSGNNEQFF. The chain links TRBV6-5 to TRBJ2-1; D might be TRBD2 (5 bases). V was clipped by 0 bases and J by 5 bases, with 5 bases between them. Germline V lookup: CDR1 MNHEY, CDR2 SVGAGI. This CDR3 contains 13 residues.

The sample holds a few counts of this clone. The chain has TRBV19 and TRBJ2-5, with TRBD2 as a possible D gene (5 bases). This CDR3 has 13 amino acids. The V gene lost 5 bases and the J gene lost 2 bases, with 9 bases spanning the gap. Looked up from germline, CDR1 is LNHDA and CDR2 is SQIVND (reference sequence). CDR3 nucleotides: TGTGCCAGTAGTCCGGGGATACAAGAGACCCAGTACTTC. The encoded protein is CASSPGIQETQYF. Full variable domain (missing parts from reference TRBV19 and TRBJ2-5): DGGITQSPKYLFRKEGQNVTLSCEQNLNHDAMYWYRQDPGQGLRLIYYSQIVNDFQKGDIAEGYSVSREKKESFPLTVTSAQKNPTAFYLCASSPGIQETQYFGPGTRLLVL.